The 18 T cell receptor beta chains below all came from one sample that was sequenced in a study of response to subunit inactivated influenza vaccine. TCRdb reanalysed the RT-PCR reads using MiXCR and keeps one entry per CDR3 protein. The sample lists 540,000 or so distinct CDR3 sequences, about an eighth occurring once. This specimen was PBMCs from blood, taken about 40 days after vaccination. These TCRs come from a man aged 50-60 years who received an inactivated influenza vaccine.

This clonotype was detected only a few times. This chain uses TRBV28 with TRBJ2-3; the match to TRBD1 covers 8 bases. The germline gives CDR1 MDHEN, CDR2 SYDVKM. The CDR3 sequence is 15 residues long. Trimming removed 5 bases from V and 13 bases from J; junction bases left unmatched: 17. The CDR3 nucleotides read TGTGCCAGCAGTCTCGGGACAGGACCCATCGGAACCAAGTATTTT. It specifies CASSLGTGPIGTKYF.

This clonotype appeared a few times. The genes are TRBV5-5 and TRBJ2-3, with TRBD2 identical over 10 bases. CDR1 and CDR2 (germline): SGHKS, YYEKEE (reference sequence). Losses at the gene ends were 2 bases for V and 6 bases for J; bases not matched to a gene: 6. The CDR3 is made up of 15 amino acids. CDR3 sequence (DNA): TGTGCCAGCAGCTTTGTGGTAGCGGGGGGTGATACGCAGTATTTT. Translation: CASSFVVAGGDTQYF.

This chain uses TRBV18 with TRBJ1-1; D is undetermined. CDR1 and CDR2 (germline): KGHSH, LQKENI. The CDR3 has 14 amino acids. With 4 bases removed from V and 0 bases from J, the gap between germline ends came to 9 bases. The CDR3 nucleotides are TGTGCCAGCTCACTAAAGGTCCTGAACACTGAAGCTTTCTTT. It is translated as CASSLKVLNTEAFF.

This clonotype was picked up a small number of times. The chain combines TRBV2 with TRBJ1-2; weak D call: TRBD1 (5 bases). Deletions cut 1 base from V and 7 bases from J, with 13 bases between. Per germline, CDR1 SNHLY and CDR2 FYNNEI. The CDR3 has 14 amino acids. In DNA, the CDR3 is TGTGCCAGCAGTGAAGATGGCAGGGATTTTGGCTACACCTTC. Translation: CASSEDGRDFGYTF.

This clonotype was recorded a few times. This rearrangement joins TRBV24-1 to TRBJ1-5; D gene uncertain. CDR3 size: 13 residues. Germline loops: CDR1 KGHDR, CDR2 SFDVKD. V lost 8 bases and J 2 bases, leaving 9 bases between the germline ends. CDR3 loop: CATIPDGNQPQHF. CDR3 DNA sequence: TGTGCCACCATTCCCGACGGCAATCAGCCCCAGCATTTT.

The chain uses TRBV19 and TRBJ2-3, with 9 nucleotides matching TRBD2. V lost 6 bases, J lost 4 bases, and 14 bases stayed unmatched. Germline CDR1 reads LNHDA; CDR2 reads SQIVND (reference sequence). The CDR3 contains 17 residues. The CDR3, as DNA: TGTGCCAGTAGAAACCACGGGACTAGCTTGAGCGCAGATACGCAGTATTTT. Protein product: CASRNHGTSLSADTQYF.

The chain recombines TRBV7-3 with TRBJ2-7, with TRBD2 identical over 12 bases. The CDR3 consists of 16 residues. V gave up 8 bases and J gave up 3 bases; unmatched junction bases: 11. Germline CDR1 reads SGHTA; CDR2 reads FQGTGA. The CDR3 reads CASGSYQTSGSYEQYF. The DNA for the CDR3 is TGTGCCAGCGGCTCCTACCAGACTAGCGGGAGCTACGAGCAGTACTTC.

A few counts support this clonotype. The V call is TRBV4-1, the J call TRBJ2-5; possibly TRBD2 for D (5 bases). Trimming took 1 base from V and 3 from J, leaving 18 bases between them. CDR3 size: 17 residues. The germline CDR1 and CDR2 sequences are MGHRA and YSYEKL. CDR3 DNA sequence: TGCGCCAGCAGCCAAGCGCGTATCCCTGAGGGCAAAGAGACCCAGTACTTC. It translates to CASSQARIPEGKETQYF.

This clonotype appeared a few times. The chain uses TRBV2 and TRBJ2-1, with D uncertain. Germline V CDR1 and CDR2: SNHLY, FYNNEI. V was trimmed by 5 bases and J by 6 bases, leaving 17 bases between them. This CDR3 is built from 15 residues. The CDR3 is CASSIASGLLNEQFF. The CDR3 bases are TGTGCCAGCAGTATAGCCTCAGGCCTCCTCAATGAGCAGTTCTTC. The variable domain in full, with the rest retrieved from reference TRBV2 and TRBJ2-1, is EPEVTQTPSHQVTQMGQEVILRCVPISNHLYFYWYRQILGQKVEFLVSFYNNEISEKSEIFDDQFSVERPDGSNFTLKIRSTKLEDSAMYFCASSIASGLLNEQFFGPGTRLTVL.

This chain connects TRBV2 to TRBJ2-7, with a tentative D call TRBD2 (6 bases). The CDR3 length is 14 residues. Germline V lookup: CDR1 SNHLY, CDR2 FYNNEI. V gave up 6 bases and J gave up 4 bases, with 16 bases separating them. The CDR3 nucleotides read TGTGCCAGCAGGGAGACTAGTATGGCATACGAGCAGTACTTC. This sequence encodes CASRETSMAYEQYF. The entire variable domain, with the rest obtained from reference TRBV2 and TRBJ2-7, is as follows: EPEVTQTPSHQVTQMGQEVILRCVPISNHLYFYWYRQILGQKVEFLVSFYNNEISEKSEIFDDQFSVERPDGSNFTLKIRSTKLEDSAMYFCASRETSMAYEQYFGPGTRLTVT.

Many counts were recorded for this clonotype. CDR3 amino acids: CAISGQGDTEAFF. The DNA for the CDR3 is TGTGCCATCAGCGGACAGGGGGACACTGAAGCTTTCTTT. The V gene is TRBV10-3, the J gene TRBJ1-1, with 10 positions matching TRBD1. Trimming took 6 bases from V and 3 from J; bases not matched to a gene: 1. Per the germline V gene, CDR1 is ENHRY and CDR2 is SYGVKD. CDR3 length equals 13 residues.

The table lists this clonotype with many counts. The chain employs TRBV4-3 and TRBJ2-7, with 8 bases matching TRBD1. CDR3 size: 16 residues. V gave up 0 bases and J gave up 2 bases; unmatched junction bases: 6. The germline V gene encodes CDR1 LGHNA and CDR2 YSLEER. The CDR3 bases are TGCGCCAGCAGCCAAGATTCAGGGACAGGAGCCTACGAGCAGTACTTC. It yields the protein CASSQDSGTGAYEQYF.

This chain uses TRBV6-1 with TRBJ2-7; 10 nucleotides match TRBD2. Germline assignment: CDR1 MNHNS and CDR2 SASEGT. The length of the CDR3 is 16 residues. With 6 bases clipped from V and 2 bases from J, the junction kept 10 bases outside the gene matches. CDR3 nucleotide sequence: TGTGCCAGCAGGGGAACTAGCGGGGCCTCCCCCTACGAGCAGTACTTC. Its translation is CASRGTSGASPYEQYF.

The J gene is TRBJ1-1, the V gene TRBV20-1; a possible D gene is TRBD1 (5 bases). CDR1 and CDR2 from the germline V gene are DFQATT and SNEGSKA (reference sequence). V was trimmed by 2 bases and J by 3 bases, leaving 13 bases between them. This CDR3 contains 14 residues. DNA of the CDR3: TGCAGTGCTAGACGGGTTTCGGGGCACACTGAAGCTTTCTTT. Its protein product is CSARRVSGHTEAFF.

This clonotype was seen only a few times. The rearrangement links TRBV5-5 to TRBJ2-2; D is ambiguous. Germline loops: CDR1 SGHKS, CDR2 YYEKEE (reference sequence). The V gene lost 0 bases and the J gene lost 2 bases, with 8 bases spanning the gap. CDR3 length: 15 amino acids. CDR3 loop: CASSLVHRNTGELFF. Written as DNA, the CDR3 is TGTGCCAGCAGCTTGGTGCACCGAAACACCGGGGAGCTGTTTTTT. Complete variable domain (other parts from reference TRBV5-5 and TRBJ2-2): DAGVTQSPTHLIKTRGQQVTLRCSPISGHKSVSWYQQVLGQGPQFIFQYYEKEERGRGNFPDRFSARQFPNYSSELNVNALLLGDSALYLCASSLVHRNTGELFFGEGSRLTVL.

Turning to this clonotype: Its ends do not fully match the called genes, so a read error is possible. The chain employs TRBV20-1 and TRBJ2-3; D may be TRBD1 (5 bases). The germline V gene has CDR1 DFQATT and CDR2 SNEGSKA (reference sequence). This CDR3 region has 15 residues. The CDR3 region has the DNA TGCAGTGCTAGAGATCCCCAGGGTCCCCCAGATACGCAGTGTTTT. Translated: CSARDPQGPPDTQCF.

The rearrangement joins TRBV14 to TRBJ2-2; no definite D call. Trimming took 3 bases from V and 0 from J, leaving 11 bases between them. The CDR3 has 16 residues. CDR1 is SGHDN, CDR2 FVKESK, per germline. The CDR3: CASSQRRIANTGELFF. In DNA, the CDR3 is TGTGCCAGCAGCCAGCGTCGCATCGCGAACACCGGGGAGCTGTTTTTT. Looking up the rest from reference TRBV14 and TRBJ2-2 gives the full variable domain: EAGVTQFPSHSVIEKGQTVTLRCDPISGHDNLYWYRRVMGKEIKFLLHFVKESKQDESGMPNNRFLAERTGGTYSTLKVQPAELEDSGVYFCASSQRRIANTGELFFGEGSRLTVL.

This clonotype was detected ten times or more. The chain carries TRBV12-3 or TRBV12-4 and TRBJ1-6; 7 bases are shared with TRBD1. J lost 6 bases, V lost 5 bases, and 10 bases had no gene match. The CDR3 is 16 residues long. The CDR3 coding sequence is TGTGCCAGCAGTCCCGCAGGAGGGGGCTCTAATTCACCCCTCCACTTT. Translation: CASSPAGGGSNSPLHF.